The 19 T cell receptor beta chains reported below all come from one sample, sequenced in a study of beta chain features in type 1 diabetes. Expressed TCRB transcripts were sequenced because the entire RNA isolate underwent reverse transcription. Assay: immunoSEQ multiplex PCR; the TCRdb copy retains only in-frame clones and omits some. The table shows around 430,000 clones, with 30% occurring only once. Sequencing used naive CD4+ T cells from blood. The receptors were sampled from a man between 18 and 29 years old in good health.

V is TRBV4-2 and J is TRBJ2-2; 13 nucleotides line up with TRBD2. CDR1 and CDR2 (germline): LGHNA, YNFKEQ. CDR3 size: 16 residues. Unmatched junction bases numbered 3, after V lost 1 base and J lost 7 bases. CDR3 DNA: TGTGCCAGCAGCCAAGTGACTAGCGGGAGGAACGGGGAGCTGTTTTTT. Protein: CASSQVTSGRNGELFF.

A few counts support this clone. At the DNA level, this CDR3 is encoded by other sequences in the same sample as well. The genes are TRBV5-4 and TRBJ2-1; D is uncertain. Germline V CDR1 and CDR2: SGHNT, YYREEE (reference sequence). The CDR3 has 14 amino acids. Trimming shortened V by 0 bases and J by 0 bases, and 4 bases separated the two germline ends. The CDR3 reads CASSLESSYNEQFF. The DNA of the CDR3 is TGTGCCAGCAGCTTGGAGTCCTCCTACAATGAGCAGTTCTTC. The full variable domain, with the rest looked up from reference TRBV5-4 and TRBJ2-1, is ETGVTQSPTHLIKTRGQQVTLRCSSQSGHNTVSWYQQALGQGPQFIFQYYREEENGRGNFPPRFSGLQFPNYSSELNVNALELDDSALYLCASSLESSYNEQFFGPGTRLTVL.

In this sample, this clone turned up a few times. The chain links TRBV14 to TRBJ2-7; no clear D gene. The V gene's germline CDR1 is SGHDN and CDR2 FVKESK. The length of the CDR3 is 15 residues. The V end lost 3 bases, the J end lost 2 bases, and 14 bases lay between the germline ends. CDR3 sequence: CASSHPAVGTYEQYF. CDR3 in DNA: TGTGCCAGCAGCCACCCCGCTGTGGGGACCTACGAGCAGTACTTC.

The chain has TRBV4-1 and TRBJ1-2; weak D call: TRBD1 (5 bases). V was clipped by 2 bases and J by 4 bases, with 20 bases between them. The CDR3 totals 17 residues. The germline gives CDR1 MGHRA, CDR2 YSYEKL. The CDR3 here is CASSQRSTGRAVYGYTF. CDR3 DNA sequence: TGCGCCAGCAGCCAAAGATCCACAGGCAGGGCGGTCTATGGCTACACCTTC.

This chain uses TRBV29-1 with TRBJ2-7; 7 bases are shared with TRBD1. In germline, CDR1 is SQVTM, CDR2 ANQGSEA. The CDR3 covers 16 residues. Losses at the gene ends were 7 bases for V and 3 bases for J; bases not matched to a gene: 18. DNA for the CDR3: TGCAGCGCCGCGCCGACCCGGCAGGGGGTTAGCTACGAGCAGTACTTC. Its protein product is CSAAPTRQGVSYEQYF.

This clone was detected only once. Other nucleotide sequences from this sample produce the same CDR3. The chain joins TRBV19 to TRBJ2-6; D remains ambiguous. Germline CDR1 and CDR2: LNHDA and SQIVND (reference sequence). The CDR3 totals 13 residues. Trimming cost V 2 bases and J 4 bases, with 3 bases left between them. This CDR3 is CASSITGANVLTF. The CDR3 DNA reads TGTGCCAGTAGTATAACCGGGGCCAACGTCCTGACTTTC.

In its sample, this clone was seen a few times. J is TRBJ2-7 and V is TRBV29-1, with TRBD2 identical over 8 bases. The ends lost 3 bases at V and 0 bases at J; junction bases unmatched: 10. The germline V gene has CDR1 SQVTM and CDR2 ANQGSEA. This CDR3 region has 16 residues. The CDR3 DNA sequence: TGCAGCGTTGAGGGCCTTGGTCTAGCGGGCTCCTACGAGCAGTACTTC. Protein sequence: CSVEGLGLAGSYEQYF.

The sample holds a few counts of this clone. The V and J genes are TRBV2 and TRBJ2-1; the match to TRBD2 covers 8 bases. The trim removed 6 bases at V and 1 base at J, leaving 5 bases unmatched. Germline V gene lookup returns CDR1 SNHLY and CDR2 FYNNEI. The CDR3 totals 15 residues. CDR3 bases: TGTGCCAGCAGACGACAGCGGGAGTCCTACAATGAGCAGTTCTTC. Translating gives CASRRQRESYNEQFF.

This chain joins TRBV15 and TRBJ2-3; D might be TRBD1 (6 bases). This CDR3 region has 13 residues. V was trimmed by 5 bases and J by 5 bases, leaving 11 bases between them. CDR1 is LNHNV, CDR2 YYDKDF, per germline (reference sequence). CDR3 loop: CATSGQQGDTQYF. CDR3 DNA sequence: TGTGCCACCAGCGGACAACAGGGAGATACGCAGTATTTT.

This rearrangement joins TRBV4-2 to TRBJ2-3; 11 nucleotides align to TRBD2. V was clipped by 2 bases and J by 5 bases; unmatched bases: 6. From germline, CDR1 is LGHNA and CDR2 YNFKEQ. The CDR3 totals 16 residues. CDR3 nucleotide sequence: TGTGCCAGCAGCCAATCCCTAGCGGGAGGAAAAGATACGCAGTATTTT. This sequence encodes CASSQSLAGGKDTQYF.

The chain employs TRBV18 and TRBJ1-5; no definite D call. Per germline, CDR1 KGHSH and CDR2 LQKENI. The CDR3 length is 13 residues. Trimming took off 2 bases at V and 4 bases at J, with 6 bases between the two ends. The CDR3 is CASSPGLNQPQHF. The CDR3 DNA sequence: TGTGCCAGCTCACCAGGGCTGAATCAGCCCCAGCATTTT. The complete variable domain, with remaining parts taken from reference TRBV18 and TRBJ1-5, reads NAGVMQNPRHLVRRRGQEARLRCSPMKGHSHVYWYRQLPEEGLKFMVYLQKENIIDESGMPKERFSAEFPKEGPSILRIQQVVRGDSAAYFCASSPGLNQPQHFGDGTRLSIL.

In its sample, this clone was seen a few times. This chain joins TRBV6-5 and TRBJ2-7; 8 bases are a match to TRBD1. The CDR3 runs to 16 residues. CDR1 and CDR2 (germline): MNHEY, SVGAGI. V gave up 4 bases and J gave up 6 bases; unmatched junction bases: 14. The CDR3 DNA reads TGTGCCAGCAGTTCCCGACCCGGGACAGGAAATCCCGAGCAGTACTTC. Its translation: CASSSRPGTGNPEQYF.

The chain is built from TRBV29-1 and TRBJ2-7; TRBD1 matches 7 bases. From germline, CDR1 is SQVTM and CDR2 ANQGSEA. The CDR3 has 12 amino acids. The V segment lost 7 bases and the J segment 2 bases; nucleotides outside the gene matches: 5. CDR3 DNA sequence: TGCAGCGCCCTGACAGGGCCCTACGAGCAGTACTTC. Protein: CSALTGPYEQYF.

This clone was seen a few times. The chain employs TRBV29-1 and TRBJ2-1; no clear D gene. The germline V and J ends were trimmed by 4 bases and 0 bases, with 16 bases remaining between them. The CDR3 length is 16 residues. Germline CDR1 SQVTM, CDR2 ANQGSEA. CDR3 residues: CSVAPAAESSYNEQFF. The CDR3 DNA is TGCAGCGTTGCCCCGGCGGCGGAGAGCTCCTACAATGAGCAGTTCTTC.

CDR3 in amino acids: CSDFGTSSTDTQYF. The CDR3 DNA sequence: TGCAGCGACTTCGGGACTTCTAGCACAGATACGCAGTATTTT. The chain has TRBV29-1 and TRBJ2-3; a possible D gene is TRBD2 (6 bases). Trimming took 7 bases from V and 0 from J, leaving 14 bases between them. The germline CDR1 and CDR2 sequences are SQVTM and ANQGSEA. The CDR3 length is 14 residues.

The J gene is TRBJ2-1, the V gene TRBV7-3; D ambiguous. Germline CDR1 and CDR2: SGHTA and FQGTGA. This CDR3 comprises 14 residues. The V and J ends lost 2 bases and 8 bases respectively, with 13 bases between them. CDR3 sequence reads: CASSLVGWAHEQFF. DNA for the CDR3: TGTGCCAGCAGCTTAGTGGGGTGGGCCCATGAGCAGTTCTTC.

For the CDR3, the DNA is TGTGCCTGGAGTGTAGGGCTAGGGCGAACGCTAGCCAAAAACATTCAGTACTTC. This sequence encodes CAWSVGLGRTLAKNIQYF. This chain joins TRBV30 and TRBJ2-4, with D unresolved. Trimming left V 0 bases short and J 0 bases short, with 18 bases between. CDR3 size: 18 residues. From germline, CDR1 is GTSNPN and CDR2 SVGIG (reference sequence).

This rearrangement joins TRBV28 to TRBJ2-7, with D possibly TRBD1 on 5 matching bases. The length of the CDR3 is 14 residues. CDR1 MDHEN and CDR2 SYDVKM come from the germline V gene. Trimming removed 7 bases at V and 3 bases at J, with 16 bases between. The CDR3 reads CASIGVVERYEQYF. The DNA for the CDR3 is TGTGCCAGCATAGGGGTTGTCGAGCGCTACGAGCAGTACTTC.

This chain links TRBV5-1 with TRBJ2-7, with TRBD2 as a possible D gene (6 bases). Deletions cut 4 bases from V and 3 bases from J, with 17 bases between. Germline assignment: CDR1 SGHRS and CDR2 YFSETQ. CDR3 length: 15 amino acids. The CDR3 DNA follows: TGCGCCAGCAGCCGCTCGGGGTCGGGAGTCTACGAGCAGTACTTC. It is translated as CASSRSGSGVYEQYF.